This T cell receptor beta chain was sequenced for a study of blood T cell repertoires in COVID-19. Study-level background: The samples span acute and convalescent COVID-19 from the United States, Italy and Spain. The analysed material was cDNA or gDNA that came from T cells, B-cell-depleted T cells, or PBMCs.

In the study's own analysis: Amplification with reference gene primers provided the estimates of nucleated cell counts. Repertoires were generated with immunoSEQ multiplex PCR, while TCRdb's copy carries only in-frame clones and drops some. V, J and clone size are taken as reported in that table, and D and trimming were inferred from the DNA itself. The sample carries 110,000 or so clones, 65% to 80% recorded once. This CDR3 is built from 14 residues. V shed 0 bases and J shed 3 bases, with 9 bases lying between them. Looked up from germline, CDR1 is SGHTA and CDR2 is FQGNSA. Input material: peripheral blood. This TCR came from a man in his sixties or seventies with acute or convalescent COVID-19. This chain uses TRBV7-2 with TRBJ2-7; weak D call: TRBD1 (6 bases). CDR3 sequence reads: CASSLAGTNYEQYF. The CDR3 DNA reads TGTGCCAGCAGCTTAGCGGGGACAAACTACGAGCAGTACTTC.